The clone carrying this TCR beta chain was detected a few times. Its antigen is as yet unknown. The amount of total RNA extracted per sample was at least 5.5 micrograms. The data originate from a study of blood T cells in healthy people across ages. Points from the study as a whole: TCR beta diversity was tightly associated with the proportion of naive T cells.

Primers used in a second PCR of about 7 to 12 cycles were a sample-barcoded 5' primer and a J-beta primer mix. One entry per CDR3 protein results from TCRdb running MiXCR on the 5' RACE reads. The sample consists of approximately 1,700,000 distinct CDR3 sequences, more than 35% of them appearing once. Germline CDR1 and CDR2: DFQATT and SNEGSKA (reference sequence). CDR3 size: 12 residues. Trimming removed 8 bases at V and 6 bases at J, with 15 bases between. The sequencing input was blood. This receptor was taken from a human donor in good health. The chain couples TRBV20-1 to TRBJ2-3, with D uncertain. Written as DNA, the CDR3 is TGCAGTCTATCGGTCGTCGGTGATACGCAGTATTTT. Encoded protein: CSLSVVGDTQYF.